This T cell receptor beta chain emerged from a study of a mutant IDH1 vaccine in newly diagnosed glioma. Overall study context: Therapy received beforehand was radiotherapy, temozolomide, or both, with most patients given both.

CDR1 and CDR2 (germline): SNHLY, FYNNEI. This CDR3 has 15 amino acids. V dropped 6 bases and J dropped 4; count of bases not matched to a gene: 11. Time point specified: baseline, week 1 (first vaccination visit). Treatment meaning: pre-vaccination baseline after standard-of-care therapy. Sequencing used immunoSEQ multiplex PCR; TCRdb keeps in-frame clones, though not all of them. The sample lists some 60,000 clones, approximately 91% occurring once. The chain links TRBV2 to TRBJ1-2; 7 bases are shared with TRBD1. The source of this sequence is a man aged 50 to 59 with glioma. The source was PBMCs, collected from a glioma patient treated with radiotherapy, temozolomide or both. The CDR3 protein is CASSPLNRGPYGYTF. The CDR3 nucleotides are TGTGCCAGCAGCCCGCTAAACAGGGGACCCTATGGCTACACCTTC.